The next 19 T cell receptor beta chains were all read from a single sample in a study of blood T cell repertoires in COVID-19. This table comes from immunoSEQ multiplex PCR, and its TCRdb copy is limited to in-frame clones, with some not included. The sample shows over 250,000 clones, roughly nine tenths of them seen only once. The specimen was peripheral blood. Receptor source: a woman aged 30 to 39 with COVID-19, enrolled during active disease.

This clone was found once. The chain couples TRBV5-5 to TRBJ2-7; TRBD1 matches at 8 bases. With V trimmed by 0 bases and J by 3 bases, 8 bases remained unmatched. CDR3 size: 16 residues. Germline-derived CDR1 and CDR2 are SGHKS and YYEKEE (reference sequence). CDR3 sequence reads: CASSLDPGQVYYEQYF. The CDR3 bases are TGTGCCAGCAGCTTGGACCCGGGACAGGTATACTACGAGCAGTACTTC.

The chain uses TRBV10-3 and TRBJ1-4; D possibly corresponds to TRBD1 (5 bases). Trimming pared 4 bases from V and 11 bases from J, leaving 17 bases between. The CDR3 is 14 residues long. CDR1 ENHRY and CDR2 SYGVKD come from the germline V gene. CDR3 sequence reads: CAISGVAGRDKLFF. CDR3 nucleotides: TGTGCCATCAGTGGGGTGGCAGGGAGGGATAAACTGTTTTTT.

V gene TRBV19 combines with J gene TRBJ1-5; 7 bases are shared with TRBD1. Trimming removed 7 bases from V and 2 bases from J; junction bases left unmatched: 5. CDR1 is LNHDA, CDR2 SQIVND, per germline (reference sequence). The CDR3 runs 14 residues. The CDR3 here is CASTDRVGNQPQHF. The CDR3 DNA sequence: TGTGCCAGTACCGACAGGGTCGGCAATCAGCCCCAGCATTTT. Together with reference TRBV19 and TRBJ1-5, the CDR3 gives the full variable domain: DGGITQSPKYLFRKEGQNVTLSCEQNLNHDAMYWYRQDPGQGLRLIYYSQIVNDFQKGDIAEGYSVSREKKESFPLTVTSAQKNPTAFYLCASTDRVGNQPQHFGDGTRLSIL.

The chain has TRBV5-8 and TRBJ2-1, with TRBD1 as a possible D gene (5 bases). Per germline, CDR1 SGHTS and CDR2 YDEGEE. V shed 5 bases and J shed 7 bases, with 19 bases lying between them. The CDR3 length is 15 residues. CDR3 residues: CASSTQIGETNEQFF. CDR3 sequence (DNA): TGTGCCAGCAGTACGCAGATAGGGGAAACGAATGAGCAGTTCTTC.

V usage is TRBV7-2 and J usage is TRBJ1-2; D is unclear. V was clipped by 1 base and J by 12 bases, with 15 bases between them. The CDR3 is made up of 13 amino acids. Germline CDR1 and CDR2: SGHTA and FQGNSA. CDR3 sequence reads: CASSLGGTAVDTF. The CDR3 nucleotides are TGTGCCAGCAGCTTAGGTGGAACAGCCGTAGACACCTTC.

This clone occurred a few times. V is TRBV2 and J is TRBJ1-4, with 7 bases that match TRBD1. This CDR3 has 14 residues. With V trimmed by 0 bases and J by 13 bases, 8 bases remained unmatched. Germline values: CDR1 SNHLY, CDR2 FYNNEI. CDR3 nucleotides: TGTGCCAGCAGTGAAGCGCACTTTGACAGGGTACTGTTTTTT. Translating gives CASSEAHFDRVLFF.

The rearrangement links TRBV6-5 to TRBJ1-5, with 7 nucleotides matching TRBD1. Per germline, CDR1 MNHEY and CDR2 SVGAGI. The CDR3 has 12 amino acids. Trimming at V came to 8 bases and at J to 9 bases, leaving 7 bases not matched to a gene. For the CDR3, the DNA is TGTGCCAGCCATACAGGGGACCGGCCCCAGCATTTT. It yields the protein CASHTGDRPQHF.

This clone was seen just once. One junction end disagrees with the germline gene, perhaps due to a read error. The chain has TRBV6-1 and TRBJ1-6; 8 bases agree with TRBD1. The CDR3 contains 15 residues. Per germline, CDR1 MNHNS and CDR2 SASEGT. DNA of the CDR3: TGTGCCAGCACTGAATCCCGAGGACAGGGTGTCCCCCTCCACTTT. Translation gives CASTESRGQGVPLHF.

This clone was seen a single time. This rearrangement joins TRBV11-2 to TRBJ1-1, with a weak D call TRBD1 (6 bases). CDR1 and CDR2 (germline): SGHAT, FQNNGV. Trimming shortened V by 5 bases and J by 8 bases, and 12 bases separated the two germline ends. CDR3 length: 12 amino acids. Written as DNA, the CDR3 is TGTGCCAGCAGCCAGTTACAGGGCGAAGCTTTCTTT. Protein product: CASSQLQGEAFF.

The genes are TRBV7-7 and TRBJ2-1; 10 bases agree with TRBD2. The CDR3 extends over 15 amino acids. Trimming cost V 1 base and J 3 bases; bases outside gene matches: 0. Germline V gives CDR1 SSHAT, CDR2 FNYEAQ (reference sequence). CDR3 nucleotides: TGTGCCAGCAGCTTAGGGACTAGCGGCTACAATGAGCAGTTCTTC. It encodes CASSLGTSGYNEQFF.

The chain employs TRBV24-1 and TRBJ2-6, with D unclear. The CDR3 length is 13 residues. V lost 6 bases, J lost 4 bases, and 6 bases lay in between. The germline V gene has CDR1 KGHDR and CDR2 SFDVKD. As DNA, the CDR3 is TGTGCCACCAGTTCGAGGGGGGCCAACGTCCTGACTTTC. Translating gives CATSSRGANVLTF.

The rearrangement uses TRBV5-4 and TRBJ1-1, with D unclear. This CDR3 is 14 amino acids long. The V end lost 1 base, the J end lost 3 bases, and 10 bases lay between the germline ends. The germline gives CDR1 SGHNT, CDR2 YYREEE (reference sequence). CDR3 in amino acids: CASSLTGRDTEAFF. The CDR3 DNA follows: TGTGCCAGCAGCTTGACGGGGAGAGACACTGAAGCTTTCTTT.

The chain employs TRBV3-1 (or the pseudogene TRBV3-2) and TRBJ1-3, with D uncertain. In germline, CDR1 is LGHDT, CDR2 YNNKEL (reference sequence). The CDR3 is 15 residues long. V gave up 0 bases and J gave up 7 bases, with 13 bases separating them. The CDR3: CASSQDVARRNTIYF. CDR3 nucleotide sequence: TGTGCCAGCAGCCAAGATGTCGCGCGGCGGAACACCATATATTTT.

The count of this clone is one. The chain links TRBV28 to TRBJ1-1; tentatively, D is TRBD1 (6 bases). Trimming removed 5 bases at V and 5 bases at J, with 15 bases between. Germline CDR1 is MDHEN and CDR2 is SYDVKM. There are 14 residues in the CDR3. CDR3 region: CASSTGTRITEAFF. The CDR3 DNA follows: TGTGCCAGCAGTACCGGGACACGAATTACTGAAGCTTTCTTT.

J is TRBJ1-5 and V is TRBV19; D possibly corresponds to TRBD1 (6 bases). V lost 4 bases and J 2 bases, leaving 12 bases between the germline ends. Germline assignment: CDR1 LNHDA and CDR2 SQIVND (reference sequence). The CDR3 loop spans 15 amino acids. The CDR3 nucleotides are TGTGCCAGTAGTAAGCCAGGGGTGGGCAATCAGCCCCAGCATTTT. Its translation: CASSKPGVGNQPQHF. The full variable domain, rest sourced from reference TRBV19 and TRBJ1-5, is DGGITQSPKYLFRKEGQNVTLSCEQNLNHDAMYWYRQDPGQGLRLIYYSQIVNDFQKGDIAEGYSVSREKKESFPLTVTSAQKNPTAFYLCASSKPGVGNQPQHFGDGTRLSIL.

The CDR3 bases are TGTGCCAGCAGTGACCAACAGGGGTGGGTTGGCTACACCTTC. Its protein product is CASSDQQGWVGYTF. This rearrangement joins TRBV2 to TRBJ1-2; 7 bases map to TRBD1. The V gene's germline CDR1 is SNHLY and CDR2 FYNNEI. The CDR3 is 14 amino acids. V lost 3 bases and J lost 7; bases outside the gene matches: 8.

The gene calls are TRBV25-1 and TRBJ1-2; TRBD1 aligns across 7 bases. CDR1 is MGHDK, CDR2 SYGVNS, per germline. Trimming took 7 bases from V and 8 from J; bases not matched to a gene: 10. This CDR3 spans 13 amino acids. The CDR3 sequence: CASTSDRATGYTF. Here the CDR3 DNA reads TGTGCCAGCACCTCCGACAGGGCGACCGGCTACACCTTC.

This clone has just a few counts. The chain is built from TRBV6-4 and TRBJ2-3; D is unresolved. Germline V gene sequence: CDR1 MRHNA, CDR2 SNTAGT. The CDR3 spans 13 residues. V lost 4 bases and J lost 0, with 5 bases in between. In DNA, the CDR3 is TGTGCCAGCAGTGCGGGTAGCACAGATACGCAGTATTTT. Translating it yields CASSAGSTDTQYF.

The chain employs TRBV2 and TRBJ1-2, with 7 bases fitting TRBD1. The junction had 12 bases not matched to a gene; V was cut back by 8 bases and J by 0 bases. Germline loops: CDR1 SNHLY, CDR2 FYNNEI. This CDR3 comprises 16 residues. As DNA, the CDR3 is TGTGCCAGCCCCCGTAGTGGGACAGAAGCTAACTATGGCTACACCTTC. Its protein is CASPRSGTEANYGYTF.